The next 26 T cell receptor beta chains were all read from a single sample in a study of technical replicates of blood from a few donors. Measured with immunoSEQ multiplex PCR; TCRdb has only the in-frame clones, and not every one. There are about 82,000 clones in the sample; under 96% occur only once, and around 0.35% lies in the top ten. Sequencing was performed on T cells isolated from PBMCs. All receptors derive from a human donor in good health.

V is TRBV7-2 and J is TRBJ1-5; D is ambiguous. Between the trimmed V and J ends, which lost 1 base and 5 bases, there was a span of 3 bases. The CDR3 is 12 residues long. The germline V gene encodes CDR1 SGHTA and CDR2 FQGNSA. CDR3 nucleotide sequence: TGTGCCAGCAGCTTAGACTATCAGCCCCAGCATTTT. It specifies CASSLDYQPQHF.

This clone has only one observation. The chain uses TRBV19 and TRBJ1-4; 7 nucleotides align to TRBD1. Unmatched junction bases numbered 4, after V lost 2 bases and J lost 4 bases. CDR1 and CDR2 from the germline V gene are LNHDA and SQIVND (reference sequence). CDR3 length equals 15 residues. CDR3 sequence: CASSITGTDNEKLFF. CDR3 nucleotides: TGTGCCAGTAGTATAACCGGGACAGATAATGAAAAACTGTTTTTT.

The chain links TRBV2 to TRBJ2-7, with unresolved D. Trimming cost V 7 bases and J 1 base, with 14 bases left between them. Germline V gene sequence: CDR1 SNHLY, CDR2 FYNNEI. There are 14 residues in the CDR3. The CDR3 spells CASIEAWSSYEQYF. The CDR3 DNA is TGTGCCAGCATCGAAGCGTGGAGTTCCTACGAGCAGTACTTC.

J is TRBJ1-1 and V is TRBV27; 7 positions match TRBD1. This CDR3 has 14 residues. V was pared by 10 bases and J by 0 bases, with 8 bases of the junction left unmatched. From germline, CDR1 is MNHEY and CDR2 SMNVEV (reference sequence). In DNA form, the CDR3 reads TGTGCCACCAAAATTACAGGGGTGAACACTGAAGCTTTCTTT. Translated, it gives CATKITGVNTEAFF.

The chain couples TRBV28 to TRBJ2-5, with D possibly matching TRBD2 (6 bases). V shed 2 bases and J shed 5 bases, with 18 bases lying between them. The CDR3 runs 16 residues. Germline CDR1 is MDHEN and CDR2 is SYDVKM. CDR3: CASSLSLEGGGETQYF. The CDR3 DNA is TGTGCCAGCAGTTTAAGTCTGGAGGGAGGAGGCGAGACCCAGTACTTC.

The V and J genes are TRBV4-1 and TRBJ2-3; 9 bases match TRBD1. This CDR3 is 16 amino acids long. The V segment lost 5 bases and the J segment 3 bases; nucleotides outside the gene matches: 9. Germline CDR1 MGHRA, CDR2 YSYEKL. The CDR3 reads CASSIGDREVTDTQYF. The CDR3 DNA is TGCGCCAGCAGCATAGGGGACAGGGAGGTTACAGATACGCAGTATTTT.

The chain has TRBV5-6 and TRBJ2-2; TRBD2 might be the D (5 bases). The V gene lost 5 bases and the J gene lost 6 bases, with 11 bases spanning the gap. Germline assignment: CDR1 SGHDT and CDR2 YYEEEE. The CDR3 length is 13 residues. The CDR3 DNA follows: TGTGCCAGCAGGCCCGAGGGTTCCGGGGAGCTGTTTTTT. Translated: CASRPEGSGELFF.

In its sample, this clone was seen a few times. The J gene is TRBJ1-3, the V gene TRBV19, with D possibly being TRBD1 (5 bases). The V end lost 6 bases, the J end lost 1 base, and 10 bases lay between the germline ends. Germline V gene lookup returns CDR1 LNHDA and CDR2 SQIVND (reference sequence). The CDR3 loop spans 14 amino acids. CDR3 amino acids: CASRTETSGNTIYF. The CDR3 nucleotides read TGTGCCAGTAGGACAGAGACATCTGGAAACACCATATATTTT. Based on the CDR3 plus reference TRBV19 and TRBJ1-3, the full variable domain is DGGITQSPKYLFRKEGQNVTLSCEQNLNHDAMYWYRQDPGQGLRLIYYSQIVNDFQKGDIAEGYSVSREKKESFPLTVTSAQKNPTAFYLCASRTETSGNTIYFGEGSWLTVV.

The V and J genes are TRBV5-1 and TRBJ2-1, with 7 bases lining up with TRBD2. The germline gives CDR1 SGHRS, CDR2 YFSETQ. Trimming at V came to 0 bases and at J to 5 bases, leaving 5 bases not matched to a gene. The CDR3 spans 15 residues. The DNA for the CDR3 is TGCGCCAGCAGCTTGGCAACTAGCGCTAACAATGAGCAGTTCTTC. Its translation is CASSLATSANNEQFF.

The gene calls are TRBV27 and TRBJ2-7; 9 positions agree with TRBD2. This CDR3 is 17 amino acids long. V shed 2 bases and J 6 bases; nucleotides not matched to a gene: 14. Germline-derived CDR1 and CDR2 are MNHEY and SMNVEV (reference sequence). The CDR3 protein is CASSLILAGGPNREQYF. The CDR3 bases are TGTGCCAGCAGTTTAATTTTGGCGGGAGGGCCTAATCGCGAGCAGTACTTC.

The chain links TRBV5-1 to TRBJ2-1; a weak D match, TRBD2 (6 bases). The germline CDR1 and CDR2 sequences are SGHRS and YFSETQ. V gave up 5 bases and J gave up 2 bases, with 8 bases separating them. The CDR3 has 13 amino acids. CDR3 DNA: TGCGCCAGCAGGACGGGAGCCTACAATGAGCAGTTCTTC. Translated: CASRTGAYNEQFF.

CDR3 in amino acids: CASSLGQGVGEKLFF. CDR3 DNA sequence: TGCGCCAGCAGCTTGGGGCAGGGCGTTGGTGAAAAACTGTTTTTT. The chain links TRBV5-1 to TRBJ1-4; possibly TRBD1 for D (5 bases). The germline CDR1 and CDR2 sequences are SGHRS and YFSETQ. CDR3 length: 15 residues. V lost 0 bases, J lost 7 bases, and 13 bases lay in between.

This clone came up once. The chain joins TRBV7-2 to TRBJ2-3, with a tentative D call TRBD2 (6 bases). Germline V gene data show CDR1 as SGHTA and CDR2 as FQGNSA. This CDR3 contains 15 residues. Between the trimmed V and J ends, which lost 2 bases and 4 bases, there was a span of 13 bases. Here the CDR3 DNA reads TGTGCCAGCAGCTTAAATTTGGCGGGATCAGATACGCAGTATTTT. It is translated as CASSLNLAGSDTQYF.

This clone was seen only once. V gene TRBV27 combines with J gene TRBJ1-5, with D unclear. The V gene lost 3 bases and the J gene lost 7 bases, with 7 bases spanning the gap. CDR3 size: 12 residues. From germline, CDR1 is MNHEY and CDR2 SMNVEV (reference sequence). The DNA of the CDR3 is TGTGCCAGCAGTTTGACTGGGCAGCCCCAGCATTTT. Its translation is CASSLTGQPQHF.

The chain has TRBV7-9 and TRBJ2-1, with D possibly TRBD2 on 5 matching bases. CDR1 and CDR2 from the germline V gene are SEHNR and FQNEAQ (reference sequence). Trimming cost V 0 bases and J 4 bases, with 13 bases left between them. The CDR3 loop spans 16 amino acids. As DNA, the CDR3 is TGTGCCAGCAGCTTAGCGGGCGGGCCCCTGTACAATGAGCAGTTCTTC. This translates into CASSLAGGPLYNEQFF. Complete variable domain (other parts from reference TRBV7-9 and TRBJ2-1): DTGVSQNPRHKITKRGQNVTFRCDPISEHNRLYWYRQTLGQGPEFLTYFQNEAQLEKSRLLSDRFSAERPKGSFSTLEIQRTEQGDSAMYLCASSLAGGPLYNEQFFGPGTRLTVL.

The chain employs TRBV7-9 and TRBJ1-4; 10 nucleotides agree with TRBD1. The CDR3 runs to 16 residues. Losses at the gene ends were 1 base for V and 4 bases for J; bases not matched to a gene: 3. Germline assignment: CDR1 SEHNR and CDR2 FQNEAQ (reference sequence). CDR3 sequence (DNA): TGTGCCAGCAGCTTAGGGGACAGGGGAAATAATGAAAAACTGTTTTTT. Translating it yields CASSLGDRGNNEKLFF.

The rearrangement uses TRBV2 and TRBJ1-1; the match to TRBD1 covers 9 bases. V lost 7 bases and J lost 0; bases outside the gene matches: 3. The V gene's germline CDR1 is SNHLY and CDR2 FYNNEI. The CDR3 has 14 amino acids. The DNA of the CDR3 is TGTGCCAGCACCGGACAGGGGATGAACACTGAAGCTTTCTTT. Its translation is CASTGQGMNTEAFF.

A note on this clone: One end of the junction is discordant with germline, which a read error may explain. The V and J genes are TRBV28 and TRBJ1-2, with a possible D match to TRBD1 (5 bases). Germline V gene lookup returns CDR1 MDHEN and CDR2 SYDVKM. The CDR3 totals 15 residues. Here the CDR3 DNA reads TGTGCCAGTACCTCCCGTGCGCGGGGCGCCTATCGCTACACCTTC. This encodes CASTSRARGAYRYTF.

The V call is TRBV11-2, the J call TRBJ2-7, with D possibly matching TRBD1 (6 bases). Germline lookup yields CDR1 SGHAT and CDR2 FQNNGV. The V gene lost 4 bases and the J gene lost 4 bases, with 11 bases spanning the gap. CDR3 length: 13 amino acids. CDR3 amino acids: CASSSTDRYEQYF. CDR3 coding DNA: TGTGCCAGCAGCTCTACGGACAGATACGAGCAGTACTTC.

V usage is TRBV6-1 and J usage is TRBJ1-1; TRBD1 might be the D (6 bases). Germline CDR1 is MNHNS and CDR2 is SASEGT. The ends were cut back, 4 bases at V and 0 bases at J, with 15 bases in the middle. The CDR3 contains 16 residues. The chain's CDR3 is CASSVLQGSVNTEAFF. The CDR3 DNA sequence: TGTGCCAGCAGTGTCCTACAGGGATCGGTGAACACTGAAGCTTTCTTT.

The chain combines TRBV6-6 with TRBJ2-1; D remains ambiguous. Trimming took 3 bases from V and 7 from J, leaving 7 bases between them. The CDR3 spans 12 residues. Germline CDR1 MNHNY, CDR2 SVGAGI (reference sequence). The CDR3 region has the DNA TGTGCCAGCAGTTATGGCGGAAATGAGCAGTTCTTC. Translation gives CASSYGGNEQFF.

CDR3 coding DNA: TGTGCCAGCAGCCAGACAGGGGGCGGAGGCGAGCAGTACTTC. Encoded protein: CASSQTGGGGEQYF. The chain couples TRBV7-3 to TRBJ2-7, with 10 bases matching TRBD1. The V segment lost 5 bases and the J segment 6 bases; nucleotides outside the gene matches: 7. CDR3 size: 14 residues. Germline CDR1 and CDR2: SGHTA and FQGTGA.

This chain connects TRBV25-1 to TRBJ2-2; 7 bases agree with TRBD2. The junction had 7 bases not matched to a gene; V was cut back by 3 bases and J by 6 bases. This CDR3 region has 15 residues. From germline, CDR1 is MGHDK and CDR2 SYGVNS. In nucleotides, the CDR3 is TGTGCCAGCAGTGAGCGGGAGCGGGAATCCGGGGAGCTGTTTTTT. It encodes CASSERERESGELFF.

The chain links TRBV30 to TRBJ2-3, with 11 bases fitting TRBD2. The V gene's germline CDR1 is GTSNPN and CDR2 SVGIG (reference sequence). The CDR3 runs to 15 residues. V gave up 6 bases and J gave up 5 bases; unmatched junction bases: 10. CDR3 loop: CACPVAGGYQDTQYF. The CDR3 bases are TGTGCCTGCCCCGTAGCGGGAGGGTATCAAGATACGCAGTATTTT. The variable domain in full, completed from reference TRBV30 and TRBJ2-3, reads SQTIHQWPATLVQPVGSPLSLECTVEGTSNPNLYWYRQAAGRGLQLLFYSVGIGQISSEVPQNLSASRPQDRQFILSSKKLLLSDSGFYLCACPVAGGYQDTQYFGPGTRLTVL.

This clone was seen just once. V and J are TRBV18 and TRBJ2-7; 9 nucleotides agree with TRBD1. Trimming took 5 bases from V and 7 from J; bases not matched to a gene: 6. The CDR3 consists of 13 residues. Germline V CDR1 and CDR2: KGHSH, LQKENI. The CDR3 DNA reads TGTGCCAGCTCATCGAGACAGGGGGAAGAGCAGTACTTC. It yields the protein CASSSRQGEEQYF.

The rearrangement links TRBV28 to TRBJ1-1; 7 bases match TRBD1. The junction had 5 bases not matched to a gene; V was cut back by 3 bases and J by 4 bases. This CDR3 has 14 residues. Germline V gene sequence: CDR1 MDHEN, CDR2 SYDVKM. This CDR3 is CASSFTGDVTEAFF. The CDR3, as DNA: TGTGCCAGCAGTTTTACAGGGGACGTCACTGAAGCTTTCTTT. Drawing the rest from reference TRBV28 and TRBJ1-1, the complete variable domain is DVKVTQSSRYLVKRTGEKVFLECVQDMDHENMFWYRQDPGLGLRLIYFSYDVKMKEKGDIPEGYSVSREKKERFSLILESASTNQTSMYLCASSFTGDVTEAFFGQGTRLTVV.